Below, one T cell receptor (beta chain) is given with its context. The specificity of this receptor is unknown. No base quality values were provided; no much bigger clone lies one nucleotide off. Using the deep immunoSEQ assay, multiplex PCR amplified TCR CDR3 regions from genomic DNA. Extracted genomic DNA from each cell subset was distributed evenly across all wells of several immunoSEQ 96-well plates, and each plate was treated as a replicate. For sorted subsets, each replicate PCR was loaded with 200 to 250 ng genomic DNA, equivalent to 32,000 or so T cell genomes. Purified libraries were measured with a Qubit 3.0 fluorometer, size-checked on a Bioanalyzer 2100, and measured again with the KAPA Library Quantification kit. A separate single-read 150-cycle Illumina NextSeq 550 flow cell was used to sequence each immunoSEQ 96-well plate. On the authors' methods: Because the immunoSEQ output included only junctional sequences and no quality scores, the filtering could not be the same as the filtering used for full-length reads. Sequences were annotated with PyIR, a Python wrapper for IgBLAST v1.9, and V/J genes and CDR3 were assigned using IMGT germline references. Reads with weak V/J assignments (E-value above 1e-6), missing CDR3, stop codons, out-of-frame junctions, or ambiguous translated residues were removed. V3J clonotypes were defined as sequences sharing an identical inferred V gene, J gene, and CDR3 amino acid sequence. Percentage overlap between repertoires was calculated by dividing the number of shared unique clonotypes by the size of the smaller repertoire. Repertoire richness was assessed with RTK rarefaction, the Chao1 estimator, and Recon v2.1 estimates of unobserved clonotypes. OLGA was used to compute generation probabilities for all TCRbeta clonotypes that the gDNA method yielded from four donors. Sourced from immuneACCESS, this table was stored by TCRdb with only in-frame sequences that have V and J called. A share of the clones is absent; for the studies checked, an unresolved V gene accounts for under half, and the remainder has no known explanation. The DNA was the basis for D and trimming; V, J and clone size are from that table. For this sample the table gives 550,000 to 700,000 clones, of which around 73% were detected only once. Roughly 1.9% of the sample is in the top ten clones.

CDR1 and CDR2, looked up from the germline V gene, are SGHAT and FQNNGV. Inclusive of the bounding cysteine and phenylalanine, the CDR3 is 14 residues long. Of all the DNA, just the CDR3 is kept, 42 bases in frame from base 1. V lost 4 bases and J lost 6 bases; the stretch between them is 14 bases long. These data belong to a study of shared clonotypes between healthy human individuals (dated by TCRdb to 2020 to 2022). In the study overall: The cohort comprised two women and a few men aged 18 to 49 years. Per donor, three plates each were used for CD4 naive and CD4 memory, two for CD8 naive, and one for CD8 memory. The study deeply sequenced blood TCR repertoires of five healthy adults to estimate repertoire size and the extent of clonotype sharing between individuals. Different laboratories and diverse techniques were used to prepare libraries and sequence TCR repertoires, to increase sequencing depth and limit assay-specific biases. Each donor's leukapheresis produced roughly between about 0.8 and 8.9 billion PBMCs. The study at large found these results: Larger estimated clonotype richness was generally found for naive subsets than for memory subsets. About 5% of naive CD4, roughly 3.5% of naive CD8, 2.3% of memory CD4, and about 0.4% of memory CD8 clonotypes were shared across a few donors. Because the study included a small number of donors, the genetic and exposure-history diversity represented was limited. Sampling was restricted to blood, and TCR repertoires in tissue are likely to differ from TCR repertoires in blood. Based on pairwise subsampling, the degree of clonotype sharing among donors was expected to be affected by sequencing depth. Compared with non-shared clonotypes, clonotypes shared by all four sorted-subset donors had higher generation probabilities. Incomplete sequencing was indicated by rarefaction of sorted-subset datasets, despite the large sequencing depth.

Healthy HIV-negative adults with no recently reported acute infections or vaccinations were included as donors. Only Caucasian adults living in Nashville, Tennessee, USA were represented among the donors. Magnetic negative selection was used to enrich CD4+ T cells, after which naive cells were positively selected on CD45RA and the negative fraction became the memory subset. After blood collection by leukapheresis, PBMCs were isolated using Ficoll-Histopaque density gradient centrifugation and then cryopreserved in the vapor phase of liquid nitrogen. Analytical flow cytometry was used to check the purity and quantity of each magnetically sorted T cell population. Each sorted fraction had its genomic DNA isolated and then quantified by UV absorbance on a Nanodrop 2000c.

The chain links TRBV11-2 with TRBJ2-3, with a tentative D gene TRBD2 over 6 matching bases. The sample comprised memory CD4+ T cells sorted from blood. The intended sense of this specimen's cell subset or site label: CD45RA-negative fraction. This TCR came from a woman aged 25 to 39 in good health. This receptor has the CDR3 CASSSGLTLDTQYF. The nucleotide sequence is TGTGCCAGCAGCTCTGGACTAACCTTGGATACGCAGTATTTT.